The text below deals with one TCR beta chain. Its antigen remains unidentified. The repertoire was sequenced with immunoSEQ multiplex PCR; TCRdb's copy has only in-frame clones and lacks some. The sample shows millions of clones, about 92% of them seen only once. Naive CD8 cells lacked CD45RO, underwent positive selection for CCR7 and left out terminally differentiated effector memory CD45RA+ cells. The sample originates from a study of shared clonotypes between healthy human individuals. Study-wide results and limits: Memory subsets had estimated richness that was generally smaller than that of naive subsets. Lower generation probabilities were found for non-shared clonotypes than for those shared by all four donors. Around 5% was the fraction of naive CD4 clonotypes found shared across several donors.

V trimming: 4 bases; J trimming: 4 bases; junction bases outside the gene matches: 5. CDR1 and CDR2 (germline): SGHRS, YFSETQ. The CDR3 has 14 residues. This sequence originates from a man younger than 30 in good health. Some clones in this sample may be carry-over from other donors' samples. Sequencing input: naive CD8+ T cells from PBMCs. The chain recombines TRBV5-1 with TRBJ1-5, with 7 bases identical to TRBD1. In DNA form, the CDR3 reads TGCGCCAGCAGCGAAGACAGGGAAAATCAGCCCCAGCATTTT. Translated: CASSEDRENQPQHF.